One sample yielded the 3 T cell receptor beta chains listed below, sequenced in a study of cytomegalovirus exposure and HLA in healthy donors. The PCR had 60 Vbeta and 13 Jbeta primers. Sequencing was performed with immunoSEQ multiplex PCR; in TCRdb, only in-frame clones are kept and a portion is missing. The data contain fewer than 110,000 clones, over 80% of them singletons. Material for sequencing was PBMCs. Source of these receptors: a young man in good health and CMV-seropositive.

This chain connects TRBV19 to TRBJ1-2, with 8 bases fitting TRBD1. V lost 5 bases and J lost 2; bases outside the gene matches: 10. Germline CDR1 and CDR2: LNHDA and SQIVND (reference sequence). This CDR3 spans 16 amino acids. CDR3 in amino acids: CASSSMDRELNYGYTF. The CDR3, as DNA: TGTGCCAGTAGTTCTATGGACAGGGAACTCAACTATGGCTACACCTTC.

The chain links TRBV6-6 to TRBJ2-1; 9 bases line up with TRBD2. CDR1 is MNHNY and CDR2 is SVGAGI in the germline V gene (reference sequence). V was pared by 6 bases and J by 7 bases, with 10 bases of the junction left unmatched. The CDR3 covers 15 residues. The CDR3 region is CASSLRGGEGNEQFF. The CDR3 DNA reads as TGTGCCAGCAGCTTGCGGGGGGGCGAAGGAAATGAGCAGTTCTTC.

Regarding this clone: Other nucleotide sequences from this sample produce the same CDR3. The V call is TRBV10-3, the J call TRBJ1-2; 7 nucleotides agree with TRBD1. CDR3 size: 15 residues. Germline assignment: CDR1 ENHRY and CDR2 SYGVKD. Losses at the gene ends were 0 bases for V and 4 bases for J; bases not matched to a gene: 5. The CDR3 here is CAISESVGGGYGYTF. The CDR3 bases are TGTGCCATCAGTGAGTCGGTAGGGGGCGGCTATGGCTACACCTTC.